The sequence of this T cell receptor beta chain was determined in a study of T cell responses to AZD1222 COVID-19 vaccine. The data were produced by immunoSEQ multiplex PCR, yet TCRdb's version contains in-frame clones alone and is incomplete. The sample has 150,000 to 200,000 clones; roughly 87% are singletons. Study conclusions and caveats: In a largely white British group with more females than males, clonal diversity was possibly underestimated. Epitopes outside B.1.351 and B.1.1.7 mutated regions reportedly drew nearly half of spike TCRs.

In the case of this clone: Its antigen is still unknown.

The length of the CDR3 is 15 residues. Germline V gene sequence: CDR1 GTSNPN, CDR2 SVGIG (reference sequence). The V end was cut by 2 bases, the J end by 2 bases, with 13 bases between. The TCR sequence derives from an adult who received the AZD1222 COVID-19 vaccine. This sample comprised peripheral blood, obtained 28 days after the second AZD1222 dose. The chain links TRBV30 to TRBJ1-5; the D gene is possibly TRBD1 (5 bases). CDR3 DNA sequence: TGTGCCTGGAGTCTGCGAGGGGACGGCAATCAGCCCCAGCATTTT. Translated, it gives CAWSLRGDGNQPQHF.